A single sample is the source of the 20 T cell receptor beta chains below, sequenced in a study of blood T cell repertoires in COVID-19. Data came from immunoSEQ multiplex PCR; TCRdb stores just in-frame clones and leaves some out. The sample consists of roughly 300,000 clones, around 90% of them appearing once. The material sequenced was peripheral blood. The receptors come from a man aged 18 to 30 with active or convalescent COVID-19.

This clone was recorded a few times. The chain couples TRBV14 to TRBJ1-1; 7 nucleotides align to TRBD1. Germline loops: CDR1 SGHDN, CDR2 FVKESK. The CDR3 covers 13 residues. V lost 4 bases to trimming and J lost 7 bases; unmatched junction nucleotides: 6. The CDR3 here is CASSPLTGDEAFF. CDR3 sequence (DNA): TGTGCCAGCAGCCCACTTACAGGGGATGAAGCTTTCTTT.

The chain uses TRBV7-9 and TRBJ1-1; 7 nucleotides align to TRBD1. This CDR3 comprises 15 residues. Per the germline V gene, CDR1 is SEHNR and CDR2 is FQNEAQ (reference sequence). The trim removed 3 bases at V and 2 bases at J, leaving 6 bases unmatched. The CDR3 DNA is TGTGCCAGCAGCTTTATGGGACAGAGTAACACTGAAGCTTTCTTT. This translates into CASSFMGQSNTEAFF.

V gene TRBV7-2 combines with J gene TRBJ2-1; 9 bases are a match to TRBD1. The CDR3 has 15 residues. Germline V gene lookup returns CDR1 SGHTA and CDR2 FQGNSA. The junction had 9 bases not matched to a gene; V was cut back by 5 bases and J by 7 bases. The CDR3 loop reads CASSLGTGIGNEQFF. CDR3 DNA sequence: TGTGCCAGCAGCCTCGGGACAGGGATAGGGAATGAGCAGTTCTTC.

V gene TRBV7-2 combines with J gene TRBJ2-3, with D perhaps matching TRBD1 (6 bases). This CDR3 spans 13 amino acids. The germline V gene has CDR1 SGHTA and CDR2 FQGNSA. Trimming took off 3 bases at V and 4 bases at J, with 8 bases between the two ends. The CDR3 sequence is CASSLRGSDTQYF. Written as DNA, the CDR3 is TGTGCCAGCAGCTTGAGGGGGTCAGATACGCAGTATTTT.

The chain employs TRBV6-2 or TRBV6-3 and TRBJ2-6, with 9 bases aligning to TRBD2. The germline V gene has CDR1 MNHEY and CDR2 SVGEGT. With 4 bases clipped from V and 3 bases from J, the junction kept 13 bases outside the gene matches. The CDR3 has 19 residues. CDR3 DNA: TGTGCCAGCAGTTCCCTGATGGCGGGGGGGCCTCTTGGGGCCAACGTCCTGACTTTC. Its protein product is CASSSLMAGGPLGANVLTF.

CDR3 in amino acids: CASSGLAGGNIQYF. The CDR3 coding sequence is TGTGCCAGCAGTGGACTAGCGGGTGGAAACATTCAGTACTTC. J is TRBJ2-4 and V is TRBV6-6; 11 positions match TRBD2. CDR1 is MNHNY, CDR2 SVGAGI, per germline (reference sequence). V lost 5 bases and J lost 6; bases outside the gene matches: 3. This CDR3 contains 14 residues.

The chain employs TRBV2 and TRBJ2-1; 11 positions match TRBD2. The CDR3 has 13 residues. The ends lost 6 bases at V and 6 bases at J; junction bases unmatched: 1. CDR1 and CDR2 (germline): SNHLY, FYNNEI. CDR3 DNA sequence: TGTGCCAGCAGCGGACTAGCGGGCAATGAGCAGTTCTTC. Residues: CASSGLAGNEQFF.

V usage is TRBV20-1 and J usage is TRBJ1-3; D is uncertain. The CDR3 has 14 residues. The ends were cut back, 3 bases at V and 0 bases at J, with 9 bases in the middle. From germline, CDR1 is DFQATT and CDR2 SNEGSKA (reference sequence). CDR3: CSASTSYSGNTIYF. CDR3 sequence (DNA): TGCAGTGCTAGTACCAGTTACTCTGGAAACACCATATATTTT.

The genes are TRBV6-5 and TRBJ1-2; D uncertain. The CDR3 loop spans 12 amino acids. The V end lost 7 bases, the J end lost 8 bases, and 14 bases lay between the germline ends. Germline V lookup: CDR1 MNHEY, CDR2 SVGAGI. The CDR3 loop reads CASTYGSGGYTF. The CDR3 DNA reads TGTGCCAGCACCTACGGATCGGGAGGCTACACCTTC.

This clone came up a few times. This rearrangement joins TRBV7-8 to TRBJ2-5; 13 nucleotides line up with TRBD2. The CDR3 loop spans 15 amino acids. Germline CDR1 reads SGHVS; CDR2 reads FQNEAQ. The J segment lost 4 bases and the V segment lost 5 bases, leaving 4 bases of the junction unmatched. CDR3 DNA sequence: TGTGCCAGCAGCGTCTGGACTAGCGGGGGAGAGACCCAGTACTTC. Amino acid sequence: CASSVWTSGGETQYF.

J is TRBJ2-2 and V is TRBV11-3, with 8 bases that match TRBD2. Losses at the gene ends were 2 bases for V and 0 bases for J; bases not matched to a gene: 5. CDR3 size: 17 residues. CDR1 is SGHNT, CDR2 YENEEA, per germline. CDR3 sequence: CASSLQTLAANTGELFF. CDR3 nucleotides: TGTGCCAGCAGCTTACAGACACTAGCGGCGAACACCGGGGAGCTGTTTTTT.

This chain uses TRBV13 with TRBJ1-1; no clear D gene. This CDR3 is built from 12 residues. The germline CDR1 and CDR2 sequences are PRHDT and FYEKMQ (reference sequence). V lost 4 bases to trimming and J lost 1 base, with 4 bases between them. The CDR3 nucleotides read TGTGCCAGCAGCTCCGGGAACACTGAAGCTTTCTTT. The encoded protein is CASSSGNTEAFF.

This clone was detected only once. The chain is built from TRBV11-3 and TRBJ1-1; D unclear. The length of the CDR3 is 13 residues. Germline CDR1 reads SGHNT; CDR2 reads YENEEA. The ends were cut back, 3 bases at V and 4 bases at J, with 9 bases in the middle. The CDR3 sequence is CASSFSIGTEAFF. In DNA form, the CDR3 reads TGTGCCAGCAGCTTTAGTATCGGCACTGAAGCTTTCTTT.

The V gene is TRBV5-1, the J gene TRBJ2-1; no firm D call. Trimming removed 4 bases at V and 7 bases at J, with 12 bases between. This CDR3 region has 13 residues. The germline CDR1 and CDR2 sequences are SGHRS and YFSETQ. The CDR3, as DNA: TGCGCCAGCAGCCCGTACGAGAAGAATGAGCAGTTCTTC. Amino acid sequence: CASSPYEKNEQFF.

This chain joins TRBV6-1 and TRBJ2-1; perhaps TRBD1 as D (5 bases). CDR1 is MNHNS, CDR2 SASEGT, per germline. V lost 2 bases to trimming and J lost 1 base, with 12 bases between them. This CDR3 contains 16 residues. For the CDR3, the DNA is TGTGCCAGCAGTGAATCGTTTCAGGGATCCTACAATGAGCAGTTCTTC. Protein: CASSESFQGSYNEQFF.

This chain uses TRBV10-2 with TRBJ2-1; 14 nucleotides line up with TRBD2. The V and J ends lost 0 bases and 3 bases, in that order; junction bases with no gene match: 13. This CDR3 is built from 21 residues. In germline, CDR1 is WSHSY, CDR2 SAAADI. For the CDR3, the DNA is TGCGCCAGCAGTGAGTCGAAGACTAGCGGGGGGGTCACGGACGTCTACAATGAGCAGTTCTTC. It is translated as CASSESKTSGGVTDVYNEQFF.

This clone was picked up one time. V gene TRBV9 combines with J gene TRBJ2-7, with 10 bases aligning to TRBD2. The germline V gene encodes CDR1 SGDLS and CDR2 YYNGEE. With V trimmed by 0 bases and J by 5 bases, 5 bases remained unmatched. The CDR3 spans 15 residues. The CDR3 DNA reads as TGTGCCAGCAGCGTAGTTAGCGGGGGGTATGACGAGCAGTACTTC. Translating it yields CASSVVSGGYDEQYF.

J is TRBJ2-1 and V is TRBV6-1; no clear D. The CDR3 is 13 amino acids. Per the germline V gene, CDR1 is MNHNS and CDR2 is SASEGT. Trimming cost V 1 base and J 5 bases, with 6 bases left between them. Here the CDR3 DNA reads TGTGCCAGCAGTGAAGTGAGGAACAATGAGCAGTTCTTC. Translation: CASSEVRNNEQFF.

The chain uses TRBV4-1 and TRBJ1-4; unclear D gene. Trimming cost V 4 bases and J 4 bases, with 16 bases left between them. This CDR3 region has 16 residues. From germline, CDR1 is MGHRA and CDR2 YSYEKL. The CDR3 spells CASSLRSPADNEKLFF. The CDR3 nucleotides read TGCGCCAGCAGCCTCCGAAGCCCCGCCGATAATGAAAAACTGTTTTTT.

The genes are TRBV9 and TRBJ1-1; a weak D match, TRBD1 (5 bases). The V end lost 0 bases, the J end lost 4 bases, and 10 bases lay between the germline ends. Germline assignment: CDR1 SGDLS and CDR2 YYNGEE. The CDR3 has 14 amino acids. CDR3 in amino acids: CASSVVRDSTEAFF. The CDR3, as DNA: TGTGCCAGCAGCGTAGTACGGGACTCCACTGAAGCTTTCTTT.